Listed below are T cell receptor beta chains from one sample, sequenced in a study of blood T cell repertoires in COVID-19. Profiling relied on immunoSEQ multiplex PCR, and the TCRdb table lists in-frame clones only, not all of them. This table holds roughly 230,000 clones, about 80% found once. The sample consisted of peripheral blood. These receptors were obtained from a woman between 50 and 59 years old with acute or convalescent COVID-19. The CDR3 runs from the conserved cysteine through the conserved F or W. The order of the fields is clone size, V gene, D gene, J gene, CDR3 protein, CDR3 DNA. The D gene is left open where the match is weak. Only part of the rows carry a size: once, few, many, or a class if the clone is expanded.

abundance: -
v_gene: TRBV6-1
d_gene: -
j_gene: TRBJ1-5
CDR3aa: CASSEGPRYSNQPQHF
CDR3nt: TGTGCCAGCAGTGAGGGGCCGAGGTATAGCAATCAGCCCCAGCATTTT

abundance: -
v_gene: TRBV7-2
d_gene: TRBD2
j_gene: TRBJ2-1
CDR3aa: CASSLALAGVNEQFF
CDR3nt: TGTGCCAGCAGCTTAGCACTAGCGGGAGTCAATGAGCAGTTCTTC

abundance: -
v_gene: TRBV5-6
d_gene: -
j_gene: TRBJ2-1
CDR3aa: CASSLTGLYNEQFF
CDR3nt: TGTGCCAGCAGCCTAACAGGACTATACAATGAGCAGTTCTTC

abundance: -
v_gene: TRBV9
d_gene: TRBD1
j_gene: TRBJ2-7
CDR3aa: CASSLGQGNYEQYF
CDR3nt: TGTGCCAGCAGCCTAGGACAGGGAAACTACGAGCAGTACTTC

abundance: -
v_gene: TRBV7-3
d_gene: -
j_gene: TRBJ1-6
CDR3aa: CASSSLPSSPLHF
CDR3nt: TGTGCCAGCAGCTCCCTTCCCAGTTCACCCCTCCACTTT

abundance: once
v_gene: TRBV9
d_gene: -
j_gene: TRBJ1-5
CDR3aa: CASSVEGGAFGSNQPQHF
CDR3nt: TGTGCCAGCAGCGTAGAAGGGGGGGCCTTTGGGAGCAATCAGCCCCAGCATTTT

abundance: many
v_gene: TRBV10-2
d_gene: -
j_gene: TRBJ2-3
CDR3aa: CASSESPTSTDTQYF
CDR3nt: TGCGCCAGCAGTGAGTCCCCAACTAGCACAGATACGCAGTATTTT

abundance: -
v_gene: TRBV9
d_gene: TRBD1
j_gene: TRBJ2-7
CDR3aa: CASSVGQGASYEQYF
CDR3nt: TGTGCCAGCAGCGTAGGACAGGGGGCATCCTACGAGCAGTACTTC

abundance: -
v_gene: TRBV29-1
d_gene: -
j_gene: TRBJ1-2
CDR3aa: CSVDRFYGYTF
CDR3nt: TGCAGCGTCGACAGGTTCTATGGCTACACCTTC

abundance: -
v_gene: TRBV14
d_gene: -
j_gene: TRBJ2-1
CDR3aa: CASSQVENSYNEQFF
CDR3nt: TGTGCCAGCAGCCAAGTAGAGAACAGCTACAATGAGCAGTTCTTC

abundance: -
v_gene: TRBV12-3/TRBV12-4
d_gene: TRBD1
j_gene: TRBJ1-1
CDR3aa: CASRGQGDTEAFF
CDR3nt: TGTGCCAGCAGAGGACAGGGGGACACTGAAGCTTTCTTT

abundance: -
v_gene: TRBV19
d_gene: -
j_gene: TRBJ1-2
CDR3aa: CASSTSGQSYYGYTF
CDR3nt: TGTGCCAGTAGTACCTCAGGACAGAGCTACTATGGCTACACCTTC